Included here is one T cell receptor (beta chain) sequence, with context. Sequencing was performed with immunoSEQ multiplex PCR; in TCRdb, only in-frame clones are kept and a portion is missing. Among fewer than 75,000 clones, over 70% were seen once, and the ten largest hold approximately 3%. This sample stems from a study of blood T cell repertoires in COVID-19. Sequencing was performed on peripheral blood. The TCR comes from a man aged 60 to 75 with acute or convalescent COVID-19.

The CDR3 DNA reads as TGTGCCAGCAGCGTAGAAGCTTTAGCGGGGGAGCTGTTTTTT. Its translation is CASSVEALAGELFF. The rearrangement uses TRBV9 and TRBJ2-2, with D possibly TRBD2 on 5 matching bases. The CDR3 has 14 amino acids. Germline V lookup: CDR1 SGDLS, CDR2 YYNGEE. V was shortened by 0 bases and J by 8 bases, with 11 bases between the two germline ends. Filled out from reference TRBV9 and TRBJ2-2, the complete variable domain reads DSGVTQTPKHLITATGQRVTLRCSPRSGDLSVYWYQQSLDQGLQFLIQYYNGEERAKGNILERFSAQQFPDLHSELNLSSLELGDSALYFCASSVEALAGELFFGEGSRLTVL.